This T cell receptor (beta chain) was documented in a study of early stage breast cancer tumors. Findings and limits, study-wide: Commonly generated sequences made up most enriched TCRB sequences shared between patients.

The table came from immunoSEQ multiplex PCR; TCRdb's copy has only in-frame clones and leaves some out. This sample has just over 50,000 clones; approximately 78% occur once, and the top ten carry about 3.4%. Concerning this clone itself: The antigen remains undetermined.

This TCR was sampled from a person in their 40s with breast cancer. Sequencing was performed on blood.

DNA of the CDR3: TGTGCCAGCAGCGGGGTAGTGGGTAATGAGCAGTTCTTC. Translating it yields CASSGVVGNEQFF. The V and J genes are TRBV11-3 and TRBJ2-1; D not certain. Trimming shortened V by 5 bases and J by 7 bases, and 12 bases separated the two germline ends. Per the germline V gene, CDR1 is SGHNT and CDR2 is YENEEA. The CDR3 consists of 13 residues.